A single sample gave rise to the 14 T cell receptor beta chains below, sequenced in a study of blood T cell repertoires in COVID-19. Sequencing used immunoSEQ multiplex PCR; TCRdb keeps in-frame clones, though not all of them. The sample holds some 300,000 clones; about 88% are singletons and the top ten take roughly 1.3%. The sample taken for sequencing was peripheral blood. Every receptor here comes from a man in his 70s with acute or convalescent COVID-19.

CDR3 coding DNA: TGTGCCAGCAGCCAAGACGGAACGGGAGGCTACACCTTC. Protein product: CASSQDGTGGYTF. The rearrangement links TRBV4-2 to TRBJ1-2, with D unresolved. The V end lost 0 bases, the J end lost 8 bases, and 10 bases lay between the germline ends. This CDR3 contains 13 residues. Germline values: CDR1 LGHNA, CDR2 YNFKEQ.

CDR3 region: CASSRTSGRLYNEQFF. The CDR3 DNA sequence: TGTGCCAGCAGCCGGACTAGCGGGAGGTTATACAATGAGCAGTTCTTC. This chain links TRBV2 with TRBJ2-1; TRBD2 agrees at 14 bases. The germline CDR1 and CDR2 sequences are SNHLY and FYNNEI. This CDR3 has 16 amino acids. With 6 bases clipped from V and 4 bases from J, the junction kept 5 bases outside the gene matches.

This chain connects TRBV28 to TRBJ1-2; possible D gene TRBD1, 6 bases. This CDR3 has 14 amino acids. Germline V gives CDR1 MDHEN, CDR2 SYDVKM. V was cut by 4 bases and J by 3 bases, with 12 bases left in between. DNA for the CDR3: TGTGCCAGCAGTTATACAGGGTTTGACTATGGCTACACCTTC. Its translation is CASSYTGFDYGYTF.

As regards this clone: The same CDR3 can be traced to other DNA sequences in this sample. J is TRBJ2-2 and V is TRBV30; a possible D gene is TRBD1 (6 bases). Trimming took off 0 bases at V and 4 bases at J, with 6 bases between the two ends. The CDR3 consists of 13 residues. CDR1 is GTSNPN, CDR2 SVGIG, per germline (reference sequence). CDR3 amino acids: CAWSVGGTGELFF. CDR3 bases: TGTGCCTGGAGTGTAGGGGGCACCGGGGAGCTGTTTTTT.

This chain links TRBV4-2 with TRBJ2-7; D may be TRBD1 (5 bases). CDR1 is LGHNA, CDR2 YNFKEQ, per germline. This CDR3 is built from 15 residues. V lost 5 bases and J lost 4, with 18 bases in between. The CDR3 loop reads CASSVRQGVGYEQYF. The CDR3 nucleotides read TGTGCCAGCAGCGTAAGACAAGGGGTGGGTTACGAGCAGTACTTC.

The V call is TRBV5-1, the J call TRBJ2-5, with D tentatively TRBD1 (7 bases). Trimming removed 3 bases at V and 4 bases at J, with 16 bases between. Germline CDR1 is SGHRS and CDR2 is YFSETQ. This CDR3 comprises 15 residues. The CDR3 region has the DNA TGCGCCAGCAGCTATGGAGGGGGCGGTGGAGAGACCCAGTACTTC. Its protein product is CASSYGGGGGETQYF.

V usage is TRBV5-1 and J usage is TRBJ2-5; weak D call: TRBD2 (6 bases). The CDR3 spans 15 residues. Germline CDR1 reads SGHRS; CDR2 reads YFSETQ. V was cut by 0 bases and J by 0 bases, with 9 bases left in between. Written as DNA, the CDR3 is TGCGCCAGCAGCTTGGGGGAGGATTACCAAGAGACCCAGTACTTC. Its translation is CASSLGEDYQETQYF.

This chain uses TRBV6-6 with TRBJ2-5; the match to TRBD1 covers 7 bases. The CDR3 contains 14 residues. J lost 2 bases, V lost 6 bases, and 6 bases had no gene match. Germline V gene lookup returns CDR1 MNHNY and CDR2 SVGAGI (reference sequence). CDR3 DNA sequence: TGTGCCAGCAGAAGAACAGGGGTTCAAGAGACCCAGTACTTC. Amino acid sequence: CASRRTGVQETQYF.

V is TRBV20-1 and J is TRBJ2-3; D is possibly TRBD2 (5 bases). This CDR3 contains 15 residues. V shed 3 bases and J shed 1 base, with 14 bases lying between them. CDR1 is DFQATT, CDR2 SNEGSKA, per germline (reference sequence). The CDR3, as DNA: TGCAGTGCTAGTGGAGGTCCGAAAGGCACAGATACGCAGTATTTT. This gives the protein CSASGGPKGTDTQYF.

CDR3 amino acids: CASSRREDYEQYF. DNA of the CDR3: TGTGCCTCCTCGCGGCGAGAGGACTACGAGCAGTACTTC. The V gene is TRBV3-1 (or the pseudogene TRBV3-2), the J gene TRBJ2-7, with no clear D. Trimming left V 11 bases short and J 3 bases short, with 17 bases between. This CDR3 region has 13 residues. From germline, CDR1 is LGHDT and CDR2 YNNKEL (reference sequence).

The count of this clone is one. The V and J genes are TRBV29-1 and TRBJ1-2; 7 nucleotides align to TRBD1. This CDR3 is built from 12 residues. After removal of 7 bases from V and 8 bases from J, the junction contained 10 bases not matched to a gene. In germline, CDR1 is SQVTM, CDR2 ANQGSEA. CDR3 in amino acids: CSAHEGAGGYTF. DNA for the CDR3: TGCAGCGCTCACGAGGGGGCAGGGGGCTACACCTTC.

The CDR3 region is CASSAGTDTQYF. CDR3 DNA sequence: TGTGCCAGCAGCGCGGGCACAGATACGCAGTATTTT. The chain uses TRBV7-3 and TRBJ2-3; the D is unclear. Per the germline V gene, CDR1 is SGHTA and CDR2 is FQGTGA. V was pared by 5 bases and J by 1 base, with 4 bases between. This CDR3 contains 12 residues. The entire variable domain, with the rest obtained from reference TRBV7-3 and TRBJ2-3, is as follows: GAGVSQTPSNKVTEKGKYVELRCDPISGHTALYWYRQSLGQGPEFLIYFQGTGAADDSGLPNDRFFAVRPEGSVSTLKIQRTERGDSAVYLCASSAGTDTQYFGPGTRLTVL.

The chain couples TRBV9 to TRBJ2-3; TRBD2 matches 7 bases. Germline V gives CDR1 SGDLS, CDR2 YYNGEE. This CDR3 region has 17 residues. V lost 0 bases to trimming and J lost 0 bases; unmatched junction nucleotides: 7. CDR3 DNA sequence: TGTGCCAGCAGCGTAGGGGTCGGGGGGATTAGCACAGATACGCAGTATTTT. It yields the protein CASSVGVGGISTDTQYF.

The rearrangement links TRBV10-3 to TRBJ2-5; no definite D call. Germline lookup yields CDR1 ENHRY and CDR2 SYGVKD. This CDR3 has 13 amino acids. The V gene lost 4 bases and the J gene lost 5 bases, with 11 bases spanning the gap. CDR3 nucleotide sequence: TGTGCCATCAGTGGCAACTTCGAGGAGACCCAGTACTTC. Protein: CAISGNFEETQYF.